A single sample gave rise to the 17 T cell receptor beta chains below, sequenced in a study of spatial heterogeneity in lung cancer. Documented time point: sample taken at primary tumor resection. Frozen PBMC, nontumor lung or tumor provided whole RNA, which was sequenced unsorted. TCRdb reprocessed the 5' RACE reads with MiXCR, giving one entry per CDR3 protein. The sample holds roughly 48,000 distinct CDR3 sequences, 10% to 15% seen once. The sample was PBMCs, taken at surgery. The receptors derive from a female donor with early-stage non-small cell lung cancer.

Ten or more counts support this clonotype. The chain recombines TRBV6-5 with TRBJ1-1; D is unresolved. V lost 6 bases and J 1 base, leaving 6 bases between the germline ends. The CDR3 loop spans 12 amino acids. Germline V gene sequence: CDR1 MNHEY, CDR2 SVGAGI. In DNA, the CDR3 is TGTGCCAGCAGAAGACCGAACACTGAAGCTTTCTTT. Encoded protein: CASRRPNTEAFF.

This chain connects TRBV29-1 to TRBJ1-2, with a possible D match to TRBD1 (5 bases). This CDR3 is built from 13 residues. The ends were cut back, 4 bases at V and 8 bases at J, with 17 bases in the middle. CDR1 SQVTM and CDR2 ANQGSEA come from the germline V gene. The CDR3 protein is CSVVQGPGSGYTF. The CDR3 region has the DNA TGCAGCGTTGTTCAGGGACCCGGATCGGGCTACACCTTC.

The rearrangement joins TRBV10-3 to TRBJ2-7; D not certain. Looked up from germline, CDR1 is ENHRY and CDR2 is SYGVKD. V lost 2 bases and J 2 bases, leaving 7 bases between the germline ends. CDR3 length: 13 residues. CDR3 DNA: TGTGCCATCAGTGAGGGGCCCACCTACGAGCAGTACTTC. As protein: CAISEGPTYEQYF.

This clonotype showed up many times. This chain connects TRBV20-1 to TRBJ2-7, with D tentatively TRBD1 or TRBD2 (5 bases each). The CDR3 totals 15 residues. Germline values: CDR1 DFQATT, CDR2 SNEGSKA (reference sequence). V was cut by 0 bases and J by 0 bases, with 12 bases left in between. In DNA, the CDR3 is TGCAGTGCTAGAGATGGGACGGGGAGCTCCTACGAGCAGTACTTC. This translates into CSARDGTGSSYEQYF.

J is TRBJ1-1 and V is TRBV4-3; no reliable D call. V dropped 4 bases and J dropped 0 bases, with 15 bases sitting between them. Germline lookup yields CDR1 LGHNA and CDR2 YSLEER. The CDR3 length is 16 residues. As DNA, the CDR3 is TGCGCCAGCAGCCGAAGTTGGACGGAAATGAACACTGAAGCTTTCTTT. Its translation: CASSRSWTEMNTEAFF.

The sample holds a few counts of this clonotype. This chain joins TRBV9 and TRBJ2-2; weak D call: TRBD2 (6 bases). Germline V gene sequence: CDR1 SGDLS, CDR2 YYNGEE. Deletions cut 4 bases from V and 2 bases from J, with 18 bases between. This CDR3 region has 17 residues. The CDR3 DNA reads TGTGCCAGCAGCCCCCCGGGGCTAGCGATAAACACCGGGGAGCTGTTTTTT. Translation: CASSPPGLAINTGELFF.

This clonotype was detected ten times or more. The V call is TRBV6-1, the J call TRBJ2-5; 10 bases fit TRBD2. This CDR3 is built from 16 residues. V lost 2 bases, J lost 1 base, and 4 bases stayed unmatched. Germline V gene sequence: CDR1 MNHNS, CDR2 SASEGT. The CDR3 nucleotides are TGTGCCAGCAGTGAACTAGCGGGGGCCCTCCAAGAGACCCAGTACTTC. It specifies CASSELAGALQETQYF.

CDR3 sequence reads: CASSVEEGAHEQFF. DNA for the CDR3: TGTGCCAGCAGCGTAGAGGAAGGGGCCCATGAGCAGTTCTTC. The genes are TRBV9 and TRBJ2-1, with D perhaps matching TRBD1 (5 bases). Germline lookup yields CDR1 SGDLS and CDR2 YYNGEE. This CDR3 comprises 14 residues. V was clipped by 0 bases and J by 8 bases, with 12 bases between them.

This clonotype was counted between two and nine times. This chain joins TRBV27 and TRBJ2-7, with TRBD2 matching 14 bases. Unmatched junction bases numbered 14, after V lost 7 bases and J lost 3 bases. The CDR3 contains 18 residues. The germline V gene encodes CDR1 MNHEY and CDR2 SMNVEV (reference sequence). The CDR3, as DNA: TGTGCCAGCATGAGTCTGGGACTAGCGGGGGCCTATCGCTACGAGCAGTACTTC. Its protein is CASMSLGLAGAYRYEQYF.

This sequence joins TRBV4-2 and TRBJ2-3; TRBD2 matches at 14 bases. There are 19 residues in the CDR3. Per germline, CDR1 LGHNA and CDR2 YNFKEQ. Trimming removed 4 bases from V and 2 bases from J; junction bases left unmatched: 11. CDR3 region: CASSPSPGLAGALTDTQYF. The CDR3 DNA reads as TGTGCCAGCAGCCCCTCACCGGGACTAGCGGGGGCACTCACAGATACGCAGTATTTT.

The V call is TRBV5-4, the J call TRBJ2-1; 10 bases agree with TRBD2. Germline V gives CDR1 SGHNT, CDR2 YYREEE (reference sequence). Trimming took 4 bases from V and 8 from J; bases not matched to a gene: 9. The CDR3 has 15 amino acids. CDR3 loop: CASSNQAGGRDEQFF. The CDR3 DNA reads TGTGCCAGCAGCAATCAAGCGGGGGGGCGAGATGAGCAGTTCTTC. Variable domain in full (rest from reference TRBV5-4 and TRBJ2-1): ETGVTQSPTHLIKTRGQQVTLRCSSQSGHNTVSWYQQALGQGPQFIFQYYREEENGRGNFPPRFSGLQFPNYSSELNVNALELDDSALYLCASSNQAGGRDEQFFGPGTRLTVL.

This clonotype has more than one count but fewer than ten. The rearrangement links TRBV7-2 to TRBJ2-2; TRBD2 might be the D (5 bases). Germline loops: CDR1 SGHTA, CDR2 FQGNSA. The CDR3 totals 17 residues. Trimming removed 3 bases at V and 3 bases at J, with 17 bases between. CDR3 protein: CASSFGGPLAYTGELFF. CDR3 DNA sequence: TGTGCCAGCAGCTTCGGTGGGCCTCTAGCCTACACCGGGGAGCTGTTTTTT.

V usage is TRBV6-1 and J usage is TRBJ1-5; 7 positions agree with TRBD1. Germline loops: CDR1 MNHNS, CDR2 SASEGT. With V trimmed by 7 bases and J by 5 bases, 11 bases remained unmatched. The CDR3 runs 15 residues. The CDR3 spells CASTPSGGKYQPQHF. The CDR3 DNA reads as TGTGCCAGCACCCCATCAGGGGGGAAATATCAGCCCCAGCATTTT.

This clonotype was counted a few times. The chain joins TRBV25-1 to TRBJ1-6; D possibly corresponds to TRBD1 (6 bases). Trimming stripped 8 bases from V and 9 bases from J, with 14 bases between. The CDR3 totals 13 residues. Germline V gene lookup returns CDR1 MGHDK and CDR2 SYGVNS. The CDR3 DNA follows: TGTGCCAGCCGGGACACCAGGGTTTCACCCCTCCACTTT. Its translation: CASRDTRVSPLHF.

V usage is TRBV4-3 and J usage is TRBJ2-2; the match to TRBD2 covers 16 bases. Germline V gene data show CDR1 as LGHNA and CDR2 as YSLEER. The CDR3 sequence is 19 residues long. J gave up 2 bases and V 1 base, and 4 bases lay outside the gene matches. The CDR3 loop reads CASSQGGTSGGANTGELFF. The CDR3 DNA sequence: TGCGCCAGCAGCCAAGGGGGGACTAGCGGGGGGGCAAACACCGGGGAGCTGTTTTTT.

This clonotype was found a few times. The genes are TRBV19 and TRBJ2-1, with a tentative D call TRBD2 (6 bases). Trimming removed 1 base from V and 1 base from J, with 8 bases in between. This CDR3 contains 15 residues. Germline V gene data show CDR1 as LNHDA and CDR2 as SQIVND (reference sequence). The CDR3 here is CASSIGSGSYNEQFF. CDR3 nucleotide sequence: TGTGCCAGTAGTATAGGGAGCGGGTCCTACAATGAGCAGTTCTTC. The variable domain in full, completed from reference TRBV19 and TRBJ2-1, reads DGGITQSPKYLFRKEGQNVTLSCEQNLNHDAMYWYRQDPGQGLRLIYYSQIVNDFQKGDIAEGYSVSREKKESFPLTVTSAQKNPTAFYLCASSIGSGSYNEQFFGPGTRLTVL.

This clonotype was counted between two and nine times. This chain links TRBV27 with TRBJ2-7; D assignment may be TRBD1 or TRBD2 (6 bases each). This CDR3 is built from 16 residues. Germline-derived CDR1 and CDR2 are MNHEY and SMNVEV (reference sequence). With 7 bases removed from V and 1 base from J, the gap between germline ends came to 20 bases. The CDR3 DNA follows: TGTGCCAGCACCGGCAAGGGGGGAAAAGGGTCCTACGAGCAGTACTTC. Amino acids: CASTGKGGKGSYEQYF.